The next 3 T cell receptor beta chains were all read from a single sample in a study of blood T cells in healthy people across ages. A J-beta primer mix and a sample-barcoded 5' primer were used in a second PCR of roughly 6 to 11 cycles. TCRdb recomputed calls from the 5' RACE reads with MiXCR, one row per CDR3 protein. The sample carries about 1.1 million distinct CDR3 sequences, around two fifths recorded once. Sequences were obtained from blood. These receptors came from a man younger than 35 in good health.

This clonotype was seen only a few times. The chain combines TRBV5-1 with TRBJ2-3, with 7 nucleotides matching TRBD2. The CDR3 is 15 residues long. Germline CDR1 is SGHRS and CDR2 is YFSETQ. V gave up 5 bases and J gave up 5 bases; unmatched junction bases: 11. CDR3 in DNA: TGCGCCAGCAGTTGGAGCGGGGCGGGAGAAGATACGCAGTATTTT. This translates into CASSWSGAGEDTQYF. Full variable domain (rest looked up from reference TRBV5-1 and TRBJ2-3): KAGVTQTPRYLIKTRGQQVTLSCSPISGHRSVSWYQQTPGQGLQFLFEYFSETQRNKGNFPGRFSGRQFSNSRSEMNVSTLELGDSALYLCASSWSGAGEDTQYFGPGTRLTVL.

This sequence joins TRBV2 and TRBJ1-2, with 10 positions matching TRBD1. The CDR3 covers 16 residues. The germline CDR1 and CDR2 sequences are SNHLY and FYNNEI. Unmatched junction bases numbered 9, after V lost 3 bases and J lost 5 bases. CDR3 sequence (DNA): TGTGCCAGCAGTGATTACGGGACAGGGGACATATATGGCTACACCTTC. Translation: CASSDYGTGDIYGYTF.

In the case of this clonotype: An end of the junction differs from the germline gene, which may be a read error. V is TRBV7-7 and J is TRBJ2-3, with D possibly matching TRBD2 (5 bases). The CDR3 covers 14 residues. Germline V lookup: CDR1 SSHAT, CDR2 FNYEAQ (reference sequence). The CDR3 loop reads CASSLAGRGDTQYF. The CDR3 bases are TGTGCTAGCAGCTTAGCCGGGCGAGGGGATACGCAGTATTTT.